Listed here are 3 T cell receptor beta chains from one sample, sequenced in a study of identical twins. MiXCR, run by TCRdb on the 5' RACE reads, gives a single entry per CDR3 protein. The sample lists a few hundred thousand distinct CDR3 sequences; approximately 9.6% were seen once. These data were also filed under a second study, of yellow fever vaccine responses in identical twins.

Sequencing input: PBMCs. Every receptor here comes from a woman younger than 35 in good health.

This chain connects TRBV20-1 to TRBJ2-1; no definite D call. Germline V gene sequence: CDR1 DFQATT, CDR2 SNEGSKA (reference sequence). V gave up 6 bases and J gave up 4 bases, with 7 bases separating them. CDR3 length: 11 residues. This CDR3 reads CSADGYNEQFF. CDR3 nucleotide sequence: TGCAGTGCGGACGGGTACAATGAGCAGTTCTTC.

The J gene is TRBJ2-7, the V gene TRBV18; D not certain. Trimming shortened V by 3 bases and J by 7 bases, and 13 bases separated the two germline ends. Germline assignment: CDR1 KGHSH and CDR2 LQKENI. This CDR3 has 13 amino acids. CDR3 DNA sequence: TGTGCCAGCTCACCTACTCAGGTAGATGAGCAGTACTTC. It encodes CASSPTQVDEQYF.

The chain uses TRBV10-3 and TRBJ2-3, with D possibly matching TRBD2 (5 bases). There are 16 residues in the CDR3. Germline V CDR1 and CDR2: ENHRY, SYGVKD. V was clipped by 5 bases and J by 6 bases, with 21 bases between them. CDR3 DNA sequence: TGTGCCATCAGTCCCTCGCAAAGCGGTCGCCGCGATACGCAGTATTTT. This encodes CAISPSQSGRRDTQYF.